Sequencing of this T cell receptor (beta chain) was carried out in a study of OX40 agonist ivuxolimab in advanced cancers. In the study overall: The costimulatory receptor OX40 (CD134) was targeted by ivuxolimab, a fully human IgG2 agonistic monoclonal antibody. Intravenous ivuxolimab was administered to patients every 2 weeks at six dose levels: 0.01, 0.1, 0.3, 1.5, 3 and 10 mg/kg. Of the roughly 51 patients in dose escalation, approximately 20 had hepatocellular carcinoma, some 15 had melanoma, 9 had renal cell carcinoma and 9 had head and neck cancer. The dose-escalation cohort was roughly 83% male with a mean age of roughly 62 years, ranging from about 20 to 85. Prior anti-PD-1, anti-PD-L1 or anti-CTLA-4 therapy was permitted, and checkpoint inhibitors had been received by 30% to 40% of dose-escalation patients. Partial responses were achieved by three dose-escalation patients, of whom one had hepatocellular carcinoma and two had cutaneous melanoma. Peripheral TCRbeta sequencing was intended to test whether TCR sequence diversity was altered and clonal T-cell expansion was caused by ivuxolimab. The paper describes the monotherapy dose-escalation part (N = 52 patients) of the phase I trial of ivuxolimab.

There are 13 amino acids in the CDR3, from cysteine to phenylalanine inclusive. CDR3 DNA only is kept here, 39 bases in frame from base 1. Looking up the germline V gene yields CDR1 MNHEY and CDR2 SVGAGI. Between the V and J ends, shortened by 0 bases and 6 bases respectively, the junction contains 8 bases. The research as a whole found: After ivuxolimab, CD8+ T cells had more expanded clones than CD4+ T cells on average. In partial responders in the 0.1-3.0 mg/kg groups, normalized peripheral clonal expansion was found to be among the lowest, especially among CD8+ T cells. Which antigens the clonally expanded peripheral T cells were specific for was not determined. At doses of 0.1 to 3.0 mg/kg, clonal expansion of both CD4+ and CD8+ blood T cells was observed from baseline to week 6. Low levels of normalized T-cell clonal expansion were also seen in some patients who did not respond.

The trial excluded patients who had a history of autoimmune disease or who were on systemic immunosuppression. Peripheral blood for TCR sequencing was collected from all dose cohorts at baseline, on cycle 4 day 1, and on cycle 7 day 1. Samples were obtained from an open-label, multicenter, first-in-human phase I dose-escalation trial of ivuxolimab. Adults with locally advanced or metastatic head and neck squamous cell, hepatocellular, melanoma or renal cell carcinoma were enrolled in the trial. Before TCR sequencing, CD4+ and CD8+ T cells were separately sorted from peripheral blood. For sequencing of the TCRbeta CDR3 region, genomic DNA was extracted from the sorted cells. TCRbeta CDR3 regions were sequenced using the immunoSEQ Assay. TCRdb obtained this table from immuneACCESS and retained in-frame rearrangements with V and J assigned. These tables miss some clones; where compared with another copy, unresolved V genes account for less than half of the shortfall, and the remainder is unexplained. This sample lists tens of thousands of clones; roughly 80% were detected once. About 35% of the sample rests with the top ten.

Details on this clone: Its antigen is not yet known. No base quality values were provided; no much bigger clone lies one nucleotide off.

Material: CD4+ or CD8+ T cells sorted from blood, obtained in a trial of the OX40 agonist ivuxolimab. This receptor was obtained from an adult with an advanced solid tumor such as melanoma, head and neck, liver or kidney cancer. Recombination connected TRBV6-5 to TRBJ2-5, with the D segment identity uncertain. Here is the DNA: TGTGCCAGCAGTTACTCGCCTATAAAGACCCAGTACTTC. Translation gives CASSYSPIKTQYF.